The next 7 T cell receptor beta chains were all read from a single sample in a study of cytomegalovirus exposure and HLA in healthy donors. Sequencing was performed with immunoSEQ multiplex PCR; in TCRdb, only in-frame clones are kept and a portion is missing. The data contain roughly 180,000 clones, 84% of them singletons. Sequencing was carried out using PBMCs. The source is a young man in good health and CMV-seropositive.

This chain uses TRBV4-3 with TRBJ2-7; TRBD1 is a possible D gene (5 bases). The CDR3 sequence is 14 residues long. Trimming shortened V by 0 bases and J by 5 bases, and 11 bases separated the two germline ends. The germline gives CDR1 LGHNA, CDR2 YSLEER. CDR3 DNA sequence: TGCGCCAGCAGCCAAGATCAGGGCTTCAACGAGCAGTACTTC. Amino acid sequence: CASSQDQGFNEQYF.

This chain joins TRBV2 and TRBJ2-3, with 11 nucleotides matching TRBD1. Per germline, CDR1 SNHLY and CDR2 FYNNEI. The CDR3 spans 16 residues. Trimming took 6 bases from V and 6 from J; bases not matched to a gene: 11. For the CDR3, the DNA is TGTGCCAGCAGATCCCGGACAGGGGGCGCAAGGGATACGCAGTATTTT. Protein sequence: CASRSRTGGARDTQYF.

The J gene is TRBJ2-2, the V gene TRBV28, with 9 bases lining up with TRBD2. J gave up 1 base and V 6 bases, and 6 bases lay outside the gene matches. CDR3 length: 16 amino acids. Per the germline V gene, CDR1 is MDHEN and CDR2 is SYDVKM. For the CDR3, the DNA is TGTGCCAGCAGGAGTAGCGGGAGTTTGAACACCGGGGAGCTGTTTTTT. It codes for CASRSSGSLNTGELFF.

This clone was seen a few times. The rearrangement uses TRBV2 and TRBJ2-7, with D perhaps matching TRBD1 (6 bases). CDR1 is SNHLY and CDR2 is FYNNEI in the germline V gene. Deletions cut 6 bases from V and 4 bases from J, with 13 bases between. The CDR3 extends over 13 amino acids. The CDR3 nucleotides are TGTGCCAGCAGGGGAAGGGGGTCGTACGAGCAGTACTTC. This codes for CASRGRGSYEQYF.

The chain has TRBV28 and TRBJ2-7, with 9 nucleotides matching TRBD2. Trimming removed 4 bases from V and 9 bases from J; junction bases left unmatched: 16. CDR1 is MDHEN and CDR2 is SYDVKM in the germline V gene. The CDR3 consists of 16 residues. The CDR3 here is CASSWYPLAGTAGQYF. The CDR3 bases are TGTGCCAGCAGTTGGTATCCTCTAGCGGGGACCGCCGGGCAGTACTTC.

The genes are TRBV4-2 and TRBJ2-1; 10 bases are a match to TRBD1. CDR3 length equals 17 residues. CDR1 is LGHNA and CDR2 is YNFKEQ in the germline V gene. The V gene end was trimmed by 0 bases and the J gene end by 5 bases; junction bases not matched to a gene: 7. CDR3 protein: CASSQDPSDRGNNEQFF. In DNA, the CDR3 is TGTGCCAGCAGCCAAGATCCGTCGGACAGGGGGAACAATGAGCAGTTCTTC.

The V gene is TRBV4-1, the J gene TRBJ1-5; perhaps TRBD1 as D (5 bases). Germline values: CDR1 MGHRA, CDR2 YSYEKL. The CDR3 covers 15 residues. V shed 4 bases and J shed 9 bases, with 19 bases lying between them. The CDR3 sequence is CASSPAGPGSGPQHF. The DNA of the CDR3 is TGCGCCAGCAGCCCCGCGGGACCCGGGTCGGGGCCCCAGCATTTT.